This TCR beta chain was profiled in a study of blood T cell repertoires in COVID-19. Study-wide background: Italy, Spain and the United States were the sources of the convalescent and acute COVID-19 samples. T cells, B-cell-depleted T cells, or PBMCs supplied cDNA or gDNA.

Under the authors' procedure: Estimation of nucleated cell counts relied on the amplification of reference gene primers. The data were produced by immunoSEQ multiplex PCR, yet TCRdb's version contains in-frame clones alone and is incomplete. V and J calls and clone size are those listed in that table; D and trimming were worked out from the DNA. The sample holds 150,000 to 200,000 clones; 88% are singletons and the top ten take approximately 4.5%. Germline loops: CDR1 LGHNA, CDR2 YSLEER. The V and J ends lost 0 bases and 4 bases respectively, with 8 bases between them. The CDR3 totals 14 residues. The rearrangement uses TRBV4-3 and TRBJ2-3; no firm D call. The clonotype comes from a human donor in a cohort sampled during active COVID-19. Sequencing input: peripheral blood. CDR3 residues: CASSQDSQADTQYF. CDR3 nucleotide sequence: TGCGCCAGCAGCCAAGATTCCCAGGCAGATACGCAGTATTTT.